Listed here are 20 T cell receptor beta chains from one sample, sequenced in a study of shared clonotypes between healthy human individuals. Sequenced by immunoSEQ multiplex PCR; TCRdb stores in-frame clones only, minus some. The data contain 2 million to 2.5 million clones, 80% to 95% of them seen just once; the ten biggest clones take up about 0.39%. Sequencing input: naive CD4+ T cells from PBMCs. The sample's subset: CD45RA+ positively selected. All receptors come from a young man in good health. Some clones in this sample may be carry-over from other donors' samples.

The genes are TRBV4-1 and TRBJ1-2, with D tentatively TRBD1 (5 bases). Germline loops: CDR1 MGHRA, CDR2 YSYEKL. This CDR3 contains 14 residues. Trimming cost V 0 bases and J 3 bases, with 8 bases left between them. The CDR3 sequence is CASSQDPRDYGYTF. Written as DNA, the CDR3 is TGCGCCAGCAGCCAAGATCCCAGGGACTATGGCTACACCTTC.

In DNA, the CDR3 is TGTGCCAGCAGCCCCCGGACAGGGGGCTGGAACGAGCAGTACTTC. Translation: CASSPRTGGWNEQYF. This chain links TRBV7-9 with TRBJ2-7; TRBD1 matches 11 bases. The V segment lost 5 bases and the J segment 5 bases; nucleotides outside the gene matches: 8. The CDR3 loop spans 15 amino acids. The germline gives CDR1 SEHNR, CDR2 FQNEAQ (reference sequence).

The chain employs TRBV10-3 and TRBJ2-1; TRBD2 matches 16 bases. CDR3 length: 17 amino acids. Germline CDR1 ENHRY, CDR2 SYGVKD. The J segment lost 9 bases and the V segment lost 5 bases, leaving 10 bases of the junction unmatched. The CDR3, as DNA: TGTGCCATCAGTAAATCCGGGACTAGCGGGAGGGCCGGTGAGCAGTTCTTC. Its translation is CAISKSGTSGRAGEQFF.

This clone is a singleton in its sample. The chain has TRBV9 and TRBJ2-3, with 7 positions matching TRBD1. V gave up 0 bases and J gave up 0 bases; unmatched junction bases: 4. Germline CDR1 is SGDLS and CDR2 is YYNGEE. The CDR3 loop spans 16 amino acids. CDR3 nucleotides: TGTGCCAGCAGCGTAGCTAACAGGGGAAGCACAGATACGCAGTATTTT. Encoded protein: CASSVANRGSTDTQYF.

J is TRBJ2-2 and V is TRBV28; 8 bases are shared with TRBD1. The CDR3 extends over 15 amino acids. The J segment lost 7 bases and the V segment lost 6 bases, leaving 10 bases of the junction unmatched. Germline loops: CDR1 MDHEN, CDR2 SYDVKM. In nucleotides, the CDR3 is TGTGCCAGCAGCTCTCCCAGGGACAGGATCGGGGAGCTGTTTTTT. Its protein is CASSSPRDRIGELFF.

Regarding this clone: The sample contains more than one DNA sequence encoding this CDR3. This chain joins TRBV5-1 and TRBJ2-3, with 10 bases aligning to TRBD1. Unmatched junction bases numbered 2, after V lost 0 bases and J lost 1 base. There are 16 residues in the CDR3. Germline V gene data show CDR1 as SGHRS and CDR2 as YFSETQ. CDR3 protein: CASSLGGTGGTDTQYF. The CDR3 region has the DNA TGCGCCAGCAGCTTGGGCGGGACAGGGGGCACAGATACGCAGTATTTT.

The chain has TRBV6-5 and TRBJ2-2, with D unclear. CDR3 size: 14 residues. Trimming took off 3 bases at V and 5 bases at J, with 10 bases between the two ends. Germline CDR1 and CDR2: MNHEY and SVGAGI. The DNA for the CDR3 is TGTGCCAGCAGTTATTCTGACACGACCGGGGAGCTGTTTTTT. The encoded protein is CASSYSDTTGELFF.

In the case of this clone: The sample contains more than one DNA sequence encoding this CDR3. The chain employs TRBV27 and TRBJ2-7; no clear D gene. This CDR3 spans 13 amino acids. V gave up 5 bases and J gave up 4 bases, with 12 bases separating them. The germline V gene has CDR1 MNHEY and CDR2 SMNVEV (reference sequence). CDR3 nucleotide sequence: TGTGCCAGCAGTAGAGTCAGTTCATACGAGCAGTACTTC. The encoded protein is CASSRVSSYEQYF.

V and J are TRBV5-4 and TRBJ2-3, with TRBD2 matching 14 bases. The V and J ends lost 4 bases and 6 bases, in that order; junction bases with no gene match: 7. This CDR3 has 16 amino acids. Germline CDR1 reads SGHNT; CDR2 reads YYREEE (reference sequence). CDR3 in amino acids: CASSPGLAGAEDTQYF. CDR3 sequence (DNA): TGTGCCAGCAGCCCGGGACTAGCGGGAGCGGAGGATACGCAGTATTTT.

The V and J genes are TRBV7-2 and TRBJ1-4; D unclear. This CDR3 region has 17 residues. Trimming stripped 4 bases from V and 0 bases from J, with 15 bases between. In germline, CDR1 is SGHTA, CDR2 FQGNSA. CDR3 residues: CASSSGWAYATNEKLFF. CDR3 DNA: TGTGCCAGCAGCTCGGGTTGGGCCTATGCAACTAATGAAAAACTGTTTTTT.

This chain joins TRBV25-1 and TRBJ1-1, with 8 bases identical to TRBD1. Germline assignment: CDR1 MGHDK and CDR2 SYGVNS. The V gene end was trimmed by 1 base and the J gene end by 4 bases; junction bases not matched to a gene: 5. The CDR3 is 15 residues long. Here the CDR3 DNA reads TGTGCCAGCAGTGAATTTGGACAGGGAAGCACTGAAGCTTTCTTT. Translating gives CASSEFGQGSTEAFF.

V gene TRBV19 combines with J gene TRBJ2-7; 14 bases fit TRBD2. The CDR3 loop spans 20 amino acids. Germline V CDR1 and CDR2: LNHDA, SQIVND (reference sequence). The ends lost 3 bases at V and 1 base at J; junction bases unmatched: 14. The CDR3 loop reads CASSMWGFGTSGSQSYEQYF. The CDR3 DNA is TGTGCCAGTAGTATGTGGGGGTTCGGGACTAGCGGGAGTCAGTCCTACGAGCAGTACTTC.

This clone was seen only a few times. The chain uses TRBV5-3 and TRBJ1-5; D is unresolved. TRBV5-3 is noted as an ORF with a role that remains uncertain. This CDR3 contains 17 residues. V dropped 4 bases and J dropped 4 bases, with 21 bases sitting between them. CDR3 nucleotide sequence: TGTGCCAGAAGCCCTTCGGGCGATACGAAGGAAAATCAGCCCCAGCATTTT. This encodes CARSPSGDTKENQPQHF.

The J gene is TRBJ2-5, the V gene TRBV5-1, with 9 bases identical to TRBD2. Trimming cost V 0 bases and J 5 bases; bases outside gene matches: 8. This CDR3 contains 16 residues. Germline CDR1 reads SGHRS; CDR2 reads YFSETQ. Here the CDR3 reads CASSLGASGISETQYF. The CDR3 DNA sequence: TGCGCCAGCAGCTTGGGGGCTAGCGGGATCTCTGAGACCCAGTACTTC.

The CDR3 sequence is CASSRLRGFYNEQFF. CDR3 sequence (DNA): TGCGCCAGCAGCCGACTTAGAGGGTTCTACAATGAGCAGTTCTTC. The chain recombines TRBV4-3 with TRBJ2-1; maybe TRBD2 (5 bases). The V gene lost 4 bases and the J gene lost 3 bases, with 13 bases spanning the gap. Per the germline V gene, CDR1 is LGHNA and CDR2 is YSLEER. The CDR3 contains 15 residues.

This chain links TRBV19 with TRBJ2-3; TRBD1 is a possible D gene (5 bases). From germline, CDR1 is LNHDA and CDR2 SQIVND (reference sequence). V lost 5 bases, J lost 8 bases, and 11 bases lay in between. The CDR3 is 12 residues long. CDR3 in amino acids: CASSYGASTQYF. In DNA form, the CDR3 reads TGTGCCAGTAGTTATGGGGCAAGTACGCAGTATTTT.

The V gene is TRBV7-3, the J gene TRBJ2-6, with 12 bases identical to TRBD2. With 5 bases clipped from V and 2 bases from J, the junction kept 7 bases outside the gene matches. The CDR3 spans 18 residues. CDR1 and CDR2 (germline): SGHTA, FQGTGA. CDR3 bases: TGTGCCAGCAGCACGACTAGCGGGAGTGGTCCTGGGGCCAACGTCCTGACTTTC. It translates to CASSTTSGSGPGANVLTF.

The V and J genes are TRBV19 and TRBJ2-2, with D tentatively TRBD2 (6 bases). Germline loops: CDR1 LNHDA, CDR2 SQIVND (reference sequence). This CDR3 contains 17 residues. V lost 1 base and J lost 0, with 12 bases in between. The CDR3 spells CASSIGGIAANTGELFF. The CDR3 nucleotides are TGTGCCAGTAGTATAGGAGGGATAGCGGCGAACACCGGGGAGCTGTTTTTT.

V and J are TRBV19 and TRBJ2-7; 11 nucleotides align to TRBD1. The CDR3 length is 16 residues. V lost 4 bases to trimming and J lost 3 bases; unmatched junction nucleotides: 8. The germline V gene has CDR1 LNHDA and CDR2 SQIVND (reference sequence). DNA of the CDR3: TGTGCCAGTAGTACGGCCGGGACAGGGGGTGGCTACGAGCAGTACTTC. Amino acids: CASSTAGTGGGYEQYF.

This rearrangement joins TRBV28 to TRBJ2-3; no clear D. The CDR3 runs to 14 residues. Germline CDR1 MDHEN, CDR2 SYDVKM. V lost 2 bases and J 1 base, leaving 7 bases between the germline ends. CDR3: CASSLIEGTDTQYF. As DNA, the CDR3 is TGTGCCAGCAGTTTAATCGAGGGCACAGATACGCAGTATTTT.